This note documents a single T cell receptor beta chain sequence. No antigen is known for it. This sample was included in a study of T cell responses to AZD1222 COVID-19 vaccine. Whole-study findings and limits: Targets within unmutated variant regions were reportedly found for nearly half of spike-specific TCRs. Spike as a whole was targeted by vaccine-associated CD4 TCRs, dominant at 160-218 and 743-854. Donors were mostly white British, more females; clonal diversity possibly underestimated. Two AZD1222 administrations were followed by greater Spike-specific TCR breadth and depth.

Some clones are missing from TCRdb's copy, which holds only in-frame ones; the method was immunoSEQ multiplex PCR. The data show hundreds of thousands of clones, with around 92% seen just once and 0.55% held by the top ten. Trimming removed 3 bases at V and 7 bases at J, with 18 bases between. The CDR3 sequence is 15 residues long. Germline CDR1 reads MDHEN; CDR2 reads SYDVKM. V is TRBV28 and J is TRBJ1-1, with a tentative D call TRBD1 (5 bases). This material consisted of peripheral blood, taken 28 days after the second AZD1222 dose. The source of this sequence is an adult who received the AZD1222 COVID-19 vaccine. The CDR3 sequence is CASSLPLRLRGEAFF. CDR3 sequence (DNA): TGTGCCAGCAGTTTGCCCCTCAGGTTAAGGGGTGAAGCTTTCTTT.